The entry that follows covers one TCR beta chain sequence. The antigen is undetermined. Germline DNA was extracted too, while blood RNA derived from unsorted whole blood. A roughly 4-milliliter peripheral blood sample was collected before surgery. This sample is drawn from a study of tumor-infiltrating lymphocytes in primary liver carcinoma. Study details: Surgeons treated the primary liver carcinoma of the patients by surgical resection. The study's findings and limits: Tumor samples exhibited a significantly greater top-250-clone fraction than blood samples (p = 0.039).

Trimming removed 6 bases from V and 5 bases from J, with 13 bases in between. CDR3 size: 13 residues. TCR beta cDNA was made from 450 to 550 ng total RNA with a constant-region primer. ARM-PCR was slightly modified, and three nested multiplex PCR rounds with it gave rise to the TCR beta libraries. The study ran its first two PCR rounds for approximately 10 cycles each, using TRBV1-TRBV30 forward primers and a C-beta reverse primer. In TCRdb, the multiplex PCR reads were re-called with MiXCR into one record per CDR3 protein. The sample shows roughly 180,000 distinct CDR3 sequences, over 45% of them seen only once.

The sample taken for sequencing was peripheral blood. The sequence derives from a man in his forties or fifties with primary liver carcinoma and hepatitis B virus infection. This chain joins TRBV12-3 or TRBV12-4 and TRBJ2-5; D is unclear. The CDR3 DNA reads as TGTGCCAGCAGGTTTTTTTCCGATGAGACCCAGTACTTC. Amino acids: CASRFFSDETQYF.